The sequence of this T cell receptor beta chain was determined in a study of spatial heterogeneity in lung cancer. The wider study: The donors comprised around 76 untreated early-stage non-small cell lung cancer patients. Taken at a median of approximately two years after resection, follow-up PBMC samples underwent sequencing when available.

V gave up 5 bases and J gave up 3 bases; unmatched junction bases: 9. The V gene's germline CDR1 is SEHNR and CDR2 FQNEAQ (reference sequence). This CDR3 has 16 amino acids. The time point denotes: blood at routine non-recurrence follow-up after resection. Sequencing was performed on whole RNA extracted from tumor and nontumor lung tissue, or from frozen PBMC, and the material was left unsorted. Every TCR cDNA molecule bore a unique molecular identifier. Each CDR3 protein is one row after TCRdb ran MiXCR on the 5' RACE reads. Of over 45,000 distinct CDR3 sequences listed, roughly 10% were seen once; the top ten hold about 30%. This clonotype was counted only a few times.

This TCR derives from a male donor with early-stage non-small cell lung cancer. The chain has TRBV7-9 and TRBJ2-5; the match to TRBD1 covers 10 bases. Here the sequenced sample was PBMCs, taken at follow-up. The chain's CDR3 is CASSPRDRGEKETQYF. CDR3 nucleotide sequence: TGTGCCAGCAGCCCTAGGGACAGGGGCGAAAAAGAGACCCAGTACTTC.